This TCR beta chain was recovered during a study of blood T cell repertoires in COVID-19. Whole-study context: The origin of the acute and convalescent COVID-19 samples was the United States, Italy and Spain.

The study assigned cohorts using participant-reported clinical history. V gave up 3 bases and J gave up 2 bases, with 11 bases separating them. The CDR3 totals 15 residues. In germline, CDR1 is SGHTA, CDR2 FQGNSA. The table came from immunoSEQ multiplex PCR; TCRdb's copy has only in-frame clones and leaves some out. The sample has 300,000 to 400,000 clones, 88% seen once. V gene TRBV7-2 combines with J gene TRBJ2-1; tentatively, D is TRBD1 (5 bases). Sequenced sample: PBMCs or T cells enriched from blood (not recorded which). The sequence was collected from a woman aged 30 to 39 with acute COVID-19. As DNA, the CDR3 is TGTGCCAGCAGCTTTGACAGTTTTACCTACAATGAGCAGTTCTTC. It yields the protein CASSFDSFTYNEQFF.